The 19 T cell receptor beta chains below come from one sample, sequenced in a study of tissue T cells after allogeneic stem cell transplantation. Steroid-refractory graft-versus-host disease after allogeneic hematopoietic cell transplant qualified adults for prospective research-autopsy enrollment. TCRdb's copy holds only in-frame clones and misses some; the assay was immunoSEQ multiplex PCR. This sample yields about 3,100 clones, of which about three fifths are seen a single time; more than 20% belongs to the top ten. The sequencing used jejunal tissue, collected at autopsy. These receptor sequences come from a male patient aged 60 or older with steroid-refractory graft-versus-host disease after an allogeneic stem cell transplant. Some T cells may be provided by the graft donor.

V is TRBV11-2 and J is TRBJ2-2; no reliable D call. In germline, CDR1 is SGHAT, CDR2 FQNNGV. The CDR3 extends over 16 amino acids. V was cut by 3 bases and J by 1 base, with 12 bases left in between. In nucleotides, the CDR3 is TGTGCCAGCAGCTTGTCCGGGTCATTGAACACCGGGGAGCTGTTTTTT. As protein: CASSLSGSLNTGELFF. Combining the CDR3 with reference TRBV11-2 and TRBJ2-2 gives the whole variable domain EAGVAQSPRYKIIEKRQSVAFWCNPISGHATLYWYQQILGQGPKLLIQFQNNGVVDDSQLPKDRFSAERLKGVDSTLKIQPAKLEDSAVYLCASSLSGSLNTGELFFGEGSRLTVL.

This clone has just a few counts. V is TRBV18 and J is TRBJ2-1; 8 positions agree with TRBD1. Germline assignment: CDR1 KGHSH and CDR2 LQKENI. With V trimmed by 6 bases and J by 15 bases, 10 bases remained unmatched. The CDR3 has 12 amino acids. CDR3 sequence (DNA): TGTGCCAGCTCCCCCAGGGACAGGTATCCGTTCTTC. Protein sequence: CASSPRDRYPFF.

The V gene is TRBV5-1, the J gene TRBJ2-1; tentative D call: TRBD1 (6 bases). In germline, CDR1 is SGHRS, CDR2 YFSETQ. CDR3 size: 15 residues. V was shortened by 1 base and J by 8 bases, with 16 bases between the two germline ends. CDR3 sequence reads: CASSLWVGGMDEQFF. As DNA, the CDR3 is TGCGCCAGCAGCTTGTGGGTAGGGGGTATGGATGAGCAGTTCTTC.

V and J are TRBV7-9 and TRBJ1-2, with D uncertain. CDR1 SEHNR and CDR2 FQNEAQ come from the germline V gene (reference sequence). The CDR3 sequence is 13 residues long. Trimming cost V 3 bases and J 1 base, with 6 bases left between them. The CDR3 here is CASSFELNYGYTF. The CDR3 DNA reads as TGTGCCAGCAGCTTCGAACTTAACTATGGCTACACCTTC. Drawing the rest from reference TRBV7-9 and TRBJ1-2, the complete variable domain is DTGVSQNPRHKITKRGQNVTFRCDPISEHNRLYWYRQTLGQGPEFLTYFQNEAQLEKSRLLSDRFSAERPKGSFSTLEIQRTEQGDSAMYLCASSFELNYGYTFGSGTRLTVV.

This chain joins TRBV10-3 and TRBJ2-1; 10 bases are shared with TRBD2. Trimming cost V 6 bases and J 1 base; bases outside gene matches: 12. The CDR3 loop spans 18 amino acids. CDR1 and CDR2 (germline): ENHRY, SYGVKD. DNA of the CDR3: TGTGCCATCAGGGGCCAGGGTAGCGGGGGGTCTTCCTACAATGAGCAGTTCTTC. Translation: CAIRGQGSGGSSYNEQFF.

The chain is built from TRBV19 and TRBJ2-5; the match to TRBD2 covers 8 bases. The germline gives CDR1 LNHDA, CDR2 SQIVND (reference sequence). The CDR3 loop spans 15 amino acids. Trimming cost V 11 bases and J 5 bases; bases outside gene matches: 16. The CDR3 region is CASGGLRGGTETQYF. Here the CDR3 DNA reads TGTGCCTCTGGGGGTTTGCGCGGGGGGACGGAGACCCAGTACTTC. The whole variable domain, filled in from reference TRBV19 and TRBJ2-5, reads DGGITQSPKYLFRKEGQNVTLSCEQNLNHDAMYWYRQDPGQGLRLIYYSQIVNDFQKGDIAEGYSVSREKKESFPLTVTSAQKNPTAFYLCASGGLRGGTETQYFGPGTRLLVL.

This clone appeared a few times. The chain joins TRBV5-6 to TRBJ1-1, with unresolved D. Per the germline V gene, CDR1 is SGHDT and CDR2 is YYEEEE. Deletions cut 3 bases from V and 10 bases from J, with 16 bases between. The CDR3 has 13 residues. The CDR3 bases are TGTGCCAGCAGCTCGTACATGGGCACCGGAGCTTTCTTT. Translated: CASSSYMGTGAFF.

The chain joins TRBV29-1 to TRBJ2-5; 9 bases agree with TRBD2. V gave up 2 bases and J gave up 2 bases; unmatched junction bases: 3. Germline CDR1 SQVTM, CDR2 ANQGSEA. The CDR3 is 14 residues long. CDR3 sequence reads: CSVEKRGVQETQYF. CDR3 in DNA: TGCAGCGTTGAAAAGCGGGGGGTTCAAGAGACCCAGTACTTC.

The chain employs TRBV5-4 and TRBJ2-3, with TRBD2 matching 11 bases. CDR1 and CDR2 from the germline V gene are SGHNT and YYREEE (reference sequence). V dropped 7 bases and J dropped 5; count of bases not matched to a gene: 12. The CDR3 spans 16 residues. The CDR3 sequence is CASRKYSGGAIDTQYF. The CDR3 bases are TGTGCCAGCCGAAAATATAGCGGGGGGGCAATAGATACGCAGTATTTT.

This clone was counted only a few times. The CDR3 coding sequence is TGTGCCAGCAGCTTGAGGCTAGCGGGGCTTTACAATGAGCAGTTCTTC. This gives the protein CASSLRLAGLYNEQFF. V usage is TRBV11-2 and J usage is TRBJ2-1; 9 bases map to TRBD2. This CDR3 has 16 amino acids. V was pared by 3 bases and J by 4 bases, with 7 bases of the junction left unmatched. Looked up from germline, CDR1 is SGHAT and CDR2 is FQNNGV.

This clone was seen a handful of times. The chain combines TRBV6-1 with TRBJ2-2; 10 bases are shared with TRBD2. The trim removed 1 base at V and 5 bases at J, leaving 7 bases unmatched. Per germline, CDR1 MNHNS and CDR2 SASEGT. The CDR3 is 17 amino acids. The CDR3 is CASSEGSGGGVTGELFF. In nucleotides, the CDR3 is TGTGCCAGCAGTGAAGGGAGCGGGGGGGGCGTAACCGGGGAGCTGTTTTTT.

The chain employs TRBV5-1 and TRBJ2-2; D call uncertain. The CDR3 extends over 18 amino acids. Germline V gives CDR1 SGHRS, CDR2 YFSETQ. Trimming took 0 bases from V and 5 from J, leaving 20 bases between them. The CDR3 DNA is TGCGCCAGCAGCTTGGGGGCAACCGCCGGACGGTGGACCGGGGAGCTGTTTTTT. Protein product: CASSLGATAGRWTGELFF. The complete variable domain, with remaining parts taken from reference TRBV5-1 and TRBJ2-2, reads KAGVTQTPRYLIKTRGQQVTLSCSPISGHRSVSWYQQTPGQGLQFLFEYFSETQRNKGNFPGRFSGRQFSNSRSEMNVSTLELGDSALYLCASSLGATAGRWTGELFFGEGSRLTVL.

This rearrangement joins TRBV11-2 to TRBJ2-7, with D tentatively TRBD1 (6 bases). V shed 2 bases and J shed 6 bases, with 11 bases lying between them. This CDR3 comprises 13 residues. CDR1 and CDR2 (germline): SGHAT, FQNNGV. The CDR3 DNA follows: TGTGCCAGCAGCTTATTAAAAGGGGGCGAGCAGTACTTC. Protein product: CASSLLKGGEQYF.

This clone was counted between two and nine times. Sequence at one end of the junction differs from germline and may be a read error. The chain links TRBV19 to TRBJ2-7; maybe TRBD2 (6 bases). Per the germline V gene, CDR1 is LNHDA and CDR2 is SQIVND (reference sequence). This CDR3 contains 15 residues. CDR3 region: CASSATRDFSNEQYF. In nucleotides, the CDR3 is TGTGCCAGTAGTGCCACCCGGGACTTCTCCAACGAGCAGTACTTC.

The rearrangement uses TRBV4-2 and TRBJ1-3; D is ambiguous. This CDR3 is built from 15 residues. CDR1 and CDR2 from the germline V gene are LGHNA and YNFKEQ. Trimming cost V 1 base and J 0 bases, with 7 bases left between them. The CDR3 loop is CASSQGIYSGNTIYF. The CDR3 DNA reads as TGTGCCAGCAGCCAAGGGATTTACTCTGGAAACACCATATATTTT.

This chain links TRBV5-1 with TRBJ2-4, with TRBD1 matching over 7 bases. The junction had 9 bases not matched to a gene; V was cut back by 0 bases and J by 15 bases. Germline CDR1 reads SGHRS; CDR2 reads YFSETQ. This CDR3 has 13 amino acids. CDR3 sequence reads: CASSLDRGPSVYF. Here the CDR3 DNA reads TGCGCCAGCAGCTTGGACAGGGGCCCTTCCGTGTACTTC.

The rearrangement links TRBV7-9 to TRBJ2-2, with a tentative D call TRBD1 (5 bases). V dropped 4 bases and J dropped 2 bases, with 14 bases sitting between them. The CDR3 is 16 amino acids. Germline V lookup: CDR1 SEHNR, CDR2 FQNEAQ (reference sequence). Here the CDR3 reads CASSSVGALNTGELFF. Here the CDR3 DNA reads TGTGCCAGCAGCTCGGTTGGGGCTCTTAACACCGGGGAGCTGTTTTTT.

This chain connects TRBV9 to TRBJ2-6; 7 bases are shared with TRBD1. Germline assignment: CDR1 SGDLS and CDR2 YYNGEE. There are 15 residues in the CDR3. Trimming at V came to 0 bases and at J to 4 bases, leaving 1 base not matched to a gene. CDR3 region: CASSVVGQGANVLTF. CDR3 sequence (DNA): TGTGCCAGCAGCGTAGTGGGACAGGGGGCCAACGTCCTGACTTTC.

The chain uses TRBV5-6 and TRBJ2-3; 10 nucleotides align to TRBD2. Germline CDR1 and CDR2: SGHDT and YYEEEE. The junction had 6 bases not matched to a gene; V was cut back by 2 bases and J by 6 bases. The CDR3 length is 15 residues. In nucleotides, the CDR3 is TGTGCCAGCAGCTTAGCTAGCGGGGGCGGGGATACGCAGTATTTT. Translation gives CASSLASGGGDTQYF.